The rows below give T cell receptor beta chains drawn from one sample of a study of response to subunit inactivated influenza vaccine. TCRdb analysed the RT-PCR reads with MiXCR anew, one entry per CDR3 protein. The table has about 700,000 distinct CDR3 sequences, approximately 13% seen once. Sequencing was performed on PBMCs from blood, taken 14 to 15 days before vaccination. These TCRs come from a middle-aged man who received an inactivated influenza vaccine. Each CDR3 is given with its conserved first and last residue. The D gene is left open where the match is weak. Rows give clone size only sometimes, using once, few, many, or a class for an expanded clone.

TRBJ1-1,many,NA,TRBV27,TGTGCCAGCAGTTTATCGAGGATTTCTGAAGCTTTCTTT,CASSLSRISEAFF
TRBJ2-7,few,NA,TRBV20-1,TGCAGTGCTAGAGCCACAGGCCCTGAGTCCTACGAGCAGTACTTC,CSARATGPESYEQYF
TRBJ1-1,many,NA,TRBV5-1,TGCGCCAGCAGCTTGGACTTCGGAAACACTGAAGCTTTCTTT,CASSLDFGNTEAFF
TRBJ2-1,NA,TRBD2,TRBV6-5,TGTGCCAGCAGTTACACCCTAGCGGGGAGGAATGAGCAGTTCTTC,CASSYTLAGRNEQFF
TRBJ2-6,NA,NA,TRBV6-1,TGTGCCAGCAGTGCAGGCCTGGGGCGAGCCAACGTCCTGACTTTC,CASSAGLGRANVLTF
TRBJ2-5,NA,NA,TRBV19,TGTGCCAGTAGTGGGCAGGGTATCCAAGAGACCCAGTACTTC,CASSGQGIQETQYF
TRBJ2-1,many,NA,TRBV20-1,TGCAGTGCTAGAGACGGACAGTCCATATACAATGAGCAGTTCTTC,CSARDGQSIYNEQFF
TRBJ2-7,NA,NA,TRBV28,TGTGCCAGCATGGGCAGGGTGTACGAGCAGTACTTC,CASMGRVYEQYF
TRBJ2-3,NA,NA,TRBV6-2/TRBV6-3,TGTGCCAGCAGCTCTACAGGGATTGGGACAGATACGCAGTATTTT,CASSSTGIGTDTQYF
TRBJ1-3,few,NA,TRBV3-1,TGTGCCAGCAGCCAAGCAGGGGTCGGAAACACCATATATTTT,CASSQAGVGNTIYF
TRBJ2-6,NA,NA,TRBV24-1,TGTGCCACCAGTGCCACCGCGGGGTCTGGGGCCAACGTCCTGACTTTC,CATSATAGSGANVLTF
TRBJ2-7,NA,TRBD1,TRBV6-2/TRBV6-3,TGTGCCAGCAGTTACATTTCGGGGACAGGGGCCTACGAGCAGTACTTC,CASSYISGTGAYEQYF
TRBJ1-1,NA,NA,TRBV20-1,TGCAGTGCTAGCGGGGGTTTGAACACTGAAGCTTTCTTT,CSASGGLNTEAFF
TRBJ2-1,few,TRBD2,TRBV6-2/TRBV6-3,TGTGCCAGCAGCCGACTCGGCATAGCGGGGGGTGCCTACAATGAGCAGTTCTTC,CASSRLGIAGGAYNEQFF
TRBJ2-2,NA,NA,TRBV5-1,TGCGCCAGCAGGAGGGTAGCGAACACCGGGGAGCTGTTTTTT,CASRRVANTGELFF
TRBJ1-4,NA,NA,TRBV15,TGTGCCACCAGCAGAGTAATCCACAACAGGGACGATGCAACTAATGAAAAACTGTTTTTT,CATSRVIHNRDDATNEKLFF
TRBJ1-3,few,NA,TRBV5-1,TGCGCCAGCAGCTCTGACAGGTCGACCATATATTTT,CASSSDRSTIYF
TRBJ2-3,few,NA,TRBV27,TGTGCCAGCAGTTTATCCCGAGGTACGCAGTATTTT,CASSLSRGTQYF
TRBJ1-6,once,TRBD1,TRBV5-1,TGCGCCAGCATCTTGGTCGGGACAGGGGATTCACCCCTCCACTTT,CASILVGTGDSPLHF
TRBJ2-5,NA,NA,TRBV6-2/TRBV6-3,TGTGCCAGCAGTGAGGACAGATATATCCAAGAGACCCAGTACTTC,CASSEDRYIQETQYF
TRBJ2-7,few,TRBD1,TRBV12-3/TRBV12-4,TGTGCCAGCAGTCTCGCTCCGACAGGGGACGAGCAGTACTTC,CASSLAPTGDEQYF
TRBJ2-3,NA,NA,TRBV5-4,TGTGCCAGCAGCCCCGAGCGAGTCGTATTCACAGATACGCAGTATTTT,CASSPERVVFTDTQYF
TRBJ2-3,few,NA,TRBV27,TGTGCCAGCAGTGCCTGGCTAAGCACAGATACGCAGTATTTT,CASSAWLSTDTQYF
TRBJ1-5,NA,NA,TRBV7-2,TGTGCCAGCAGCTTAGAAACTTCTAGCAATCAGCCCCAGCATTTT,CASSLETSSNQPQHF
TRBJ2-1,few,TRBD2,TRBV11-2,TGTGCCAGCAGCTACAGACCGGGACTAGCGATGCTGTCCTACAATGAGCAGTTCTTC,CASSYRPGLAMLSYNEQFF
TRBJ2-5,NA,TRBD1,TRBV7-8,TGTGCCAGCAGCCATCCCGCCGGGACAGGGCTCGAAGAGACCCAGTACTTC,CASSHPAGTGLEETQYF
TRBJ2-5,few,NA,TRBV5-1,TGCGCCAGCAGCTTGGGGTTAGGGAGCGGAGGAGAGACCCAGTACTTC,CASSLGLGSGGETQYF
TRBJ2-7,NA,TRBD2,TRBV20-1,TGCAGTGCTAGAGATGGAGCGGGAGGCCGCTTAGAGCAGTACTTC,CSARDGAGGRLEQYF
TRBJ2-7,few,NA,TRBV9,TGTGCCAGCAGCCCCTATGGTGGAGCCGGGTACGAGCAGTACTTC,CASSPYGGAGYEQYF
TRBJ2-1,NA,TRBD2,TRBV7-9,TGTGCCAGCAGCTTTAGACTAGCGGGAGACTACAATGAGCAGTTCTTC,CASSFRLAGDYNEQFF
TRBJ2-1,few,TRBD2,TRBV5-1,TGCGCCAGCAGCTTGGTGGCGGGAGGGTACTCGTCCTACAATGAGCAGTTCTTC,CASSLVAGGYSSYNEQFF
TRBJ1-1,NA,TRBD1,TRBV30,TGTGCCTGGAACAGGGGAGGATACCTCAAGAACACTGAAGCTTTCTTT,CAWNRGGYLKNTEAFF
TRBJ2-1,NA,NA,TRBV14,TGTGCCAGCAGCCGGGCAGCGGGCTCCTACAATGAGCAGTTCTTC,CASSRAAGSYNEQFF
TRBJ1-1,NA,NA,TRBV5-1,TGCGCCAGCAGCTGGGGCGAGGGGAACACTGAAGCTTTCTTT,CASSWGEGNTEAFF
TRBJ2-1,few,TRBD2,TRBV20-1,TGCAGTGCTAGGATCACTAGCGGGAGACGGCAGTTCTTC,CSARITSGRRQFF
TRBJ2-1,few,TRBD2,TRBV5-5,TGTGCCAGCAGCTTGCCCGGGGGGGCGGGGAATGAGCAGTTCTTC,CASSLPGGAGNEQFF
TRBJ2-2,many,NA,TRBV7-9,TGTGCCAGCAGCTTAGCCAGACCCGGGGAGCTGTTTTTT,CASSLARPGELFF
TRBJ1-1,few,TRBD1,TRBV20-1,TGCAGTGCTAGGGACAGGGGGCGAACTGAAGCTTTCTTT,CSARDRGRTEAFF
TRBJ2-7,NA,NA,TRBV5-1,TGCGCCAGCAGCCCCGGGACACCCAACCTCTACGAGCAGTACTTC,CASSPGTPNLYEQYF
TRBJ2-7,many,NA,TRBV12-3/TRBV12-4,TGTGCCAGCAGTTTAGCGAGTGGTCCCTCCTACGAGCAGTACTTC,CASSLASGPSYEQYF
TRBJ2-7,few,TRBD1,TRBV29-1,TGCAGCGTTGTAGGTGATATATACCGACAGGGGGCTCACGAGCAGTACTTC,CSVVGDIYRQGAHEQYF
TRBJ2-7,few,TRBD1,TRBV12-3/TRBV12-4,TGTGCCAGCAGTCCAACTACAGGGGACGAGCAGTACTTC,CASSPTTGDEQYF
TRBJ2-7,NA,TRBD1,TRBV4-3,TGCGCCAGCAGCCAAGCTTACAGGGGGCCCTACGAGCAGTACTTC,CASSQAYRGPYEQYF
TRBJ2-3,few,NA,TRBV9,TGTGCCAGCAGCGTGCTAGTGGCGGATACGCAGTATTTT,CASSVLVADTQYF
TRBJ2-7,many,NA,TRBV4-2,TGTGCCAGCAGCCAAGGAACAGGGACCTACGAGCAGTACTTC,CASSQGTGTYEQYF
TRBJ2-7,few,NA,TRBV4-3,TGCGCCAGCAGCCAAGCTTTCTCAACGGGACCCTCCTACGAGCAGTACTTC,CASSQAFSTGPSYEQYF
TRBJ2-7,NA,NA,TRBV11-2,TGTGCCAGCAGCTCCGGACAGACCCTTTACGAGCAGTACTTC,CASSSGQTLYEQYF
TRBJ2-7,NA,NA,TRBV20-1,TGCAGTGCTAGAGATAGCGGCAGCAGCTCCTACGAGCAGTACTTC,CSARDSGSSSYEQYF
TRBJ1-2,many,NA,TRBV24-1,TGTGCCACCTACAGCATTTCCGATGGCTACACCTTC,CATYSISDGYTF
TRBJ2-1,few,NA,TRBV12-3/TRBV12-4,TGTGCCAGCAATACCGGGACTCCCAACAATGAGCAGTTCTTC,CASNTGTPNNEQFF
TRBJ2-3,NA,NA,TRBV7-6,TGTGCCAGCAGCTTAGAGGTCCAGGGTGCTAGCACAGATACGCAGTATTTT,CASSLEVQGASTDTQYF
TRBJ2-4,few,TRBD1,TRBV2,TGTGCCAGCACTAGACTCCGGACAGGGTCTGGCATTCAGTACTTC,CASTRLRTGSGIQYF
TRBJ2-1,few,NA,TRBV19,TGTGCCAGTAGTAAATACGCGGACTCCTACAATGAGCAGTTCTTC,CASSKYADSYNEQFF
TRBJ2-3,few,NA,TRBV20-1,TGCAGTGTCCCGATCCCCTCAGATACGCAGTATTTT,CSVPIPSDTQYF
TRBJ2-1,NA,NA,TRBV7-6,TGTGCCAGCAGCTTATCTCCGGTCAGTGAGCAGTTCTTC,CASSLSPVSEQFF
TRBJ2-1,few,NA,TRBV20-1,TGCAGTGCCGCAACCCTGGTGGGGAGCTCCTACAATGAGCAGTTCTTC,CSAATLVGSSYNEQFF
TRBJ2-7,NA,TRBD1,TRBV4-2,TGTGCCAGCAGCCAAAGGGGTACCGGGACAGGGGGCGACGAGCAGTACTTC,CASSQRGTGTGGDEQYF
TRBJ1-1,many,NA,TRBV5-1,TGCGCCAGCAGCTTCCTGAGGAACACTGAAGCTTTCTTT,CASSFLRNTEAFF
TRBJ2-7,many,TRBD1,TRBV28,TGTGCCAGCAGTTCCCAACCGGGACAGGGGAAGCACGAGCAGTACTTC,CASSSQPGQGKHEQYF